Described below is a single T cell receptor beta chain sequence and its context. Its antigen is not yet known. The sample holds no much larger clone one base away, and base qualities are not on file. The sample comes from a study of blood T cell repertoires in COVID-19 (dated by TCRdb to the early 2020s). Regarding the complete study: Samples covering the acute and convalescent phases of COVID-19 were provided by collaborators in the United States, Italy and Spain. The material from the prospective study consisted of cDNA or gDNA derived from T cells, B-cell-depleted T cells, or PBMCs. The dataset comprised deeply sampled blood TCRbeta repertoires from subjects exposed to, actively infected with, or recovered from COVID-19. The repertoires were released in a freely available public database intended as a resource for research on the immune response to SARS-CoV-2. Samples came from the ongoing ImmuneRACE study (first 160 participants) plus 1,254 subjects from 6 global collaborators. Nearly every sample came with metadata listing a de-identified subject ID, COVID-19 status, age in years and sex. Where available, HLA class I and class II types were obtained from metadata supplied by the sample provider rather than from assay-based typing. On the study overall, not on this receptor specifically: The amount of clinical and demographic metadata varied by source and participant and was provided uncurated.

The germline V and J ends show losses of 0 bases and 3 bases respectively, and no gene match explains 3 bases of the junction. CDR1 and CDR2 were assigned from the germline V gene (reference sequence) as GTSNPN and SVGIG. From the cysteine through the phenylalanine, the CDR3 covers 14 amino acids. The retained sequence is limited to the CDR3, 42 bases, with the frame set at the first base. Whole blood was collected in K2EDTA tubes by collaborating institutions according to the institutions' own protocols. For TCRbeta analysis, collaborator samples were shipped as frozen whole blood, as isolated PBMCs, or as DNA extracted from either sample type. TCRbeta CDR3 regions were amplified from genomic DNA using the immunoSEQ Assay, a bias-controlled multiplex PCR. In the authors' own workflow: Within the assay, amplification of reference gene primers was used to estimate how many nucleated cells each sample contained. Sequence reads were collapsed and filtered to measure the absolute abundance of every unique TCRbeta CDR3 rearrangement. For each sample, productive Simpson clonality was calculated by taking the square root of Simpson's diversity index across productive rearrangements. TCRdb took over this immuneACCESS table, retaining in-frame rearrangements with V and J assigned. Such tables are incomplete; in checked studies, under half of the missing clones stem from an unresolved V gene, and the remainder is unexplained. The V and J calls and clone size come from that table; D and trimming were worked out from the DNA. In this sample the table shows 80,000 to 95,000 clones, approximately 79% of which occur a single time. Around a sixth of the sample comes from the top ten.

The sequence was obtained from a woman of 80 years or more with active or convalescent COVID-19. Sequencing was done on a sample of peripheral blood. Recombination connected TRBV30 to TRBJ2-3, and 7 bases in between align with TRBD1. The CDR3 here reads CAWSVTGVTDTQYF. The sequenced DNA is TGTGCCTGGAGTGTTACAGGGGTTACAGATACGCAGTATTTT.